This TCR beta chain came from a study of metastatic and nonmetastatic thyroid tumors. V dropped 0 bases and J dropped 6; count of bases not matched to a gene: 0. The CDR3 contains 14 residues. Germline CDR1 and CDR2: SGHRS and YFSETQ. Using MiXCR, TCRdb reanalyzed the PCR reads. The sample carries roughly 75,000 clones, about an eighth recorded once. This clone was counted at least ten times. No treatment of any kind had been given to any patient before thyroid surgery. Sequenced material: tumor tissue. This TCR derives from a female donor with papillary thyroid cancer or a benign thyroid nodule (not recorded which). Some clones in this sample may be carry-over from other donors' samples. This chain links TRBV5-1 with TRBJ1-4; 9 nucleotides align to TRBD1. CDR3 sequence: CASSLGQGDEKLFF. CDR3 coding DNA: TGCGCCAGCAGCTTGGGACAGGGGGATGAAAAACTGTTTTTT.